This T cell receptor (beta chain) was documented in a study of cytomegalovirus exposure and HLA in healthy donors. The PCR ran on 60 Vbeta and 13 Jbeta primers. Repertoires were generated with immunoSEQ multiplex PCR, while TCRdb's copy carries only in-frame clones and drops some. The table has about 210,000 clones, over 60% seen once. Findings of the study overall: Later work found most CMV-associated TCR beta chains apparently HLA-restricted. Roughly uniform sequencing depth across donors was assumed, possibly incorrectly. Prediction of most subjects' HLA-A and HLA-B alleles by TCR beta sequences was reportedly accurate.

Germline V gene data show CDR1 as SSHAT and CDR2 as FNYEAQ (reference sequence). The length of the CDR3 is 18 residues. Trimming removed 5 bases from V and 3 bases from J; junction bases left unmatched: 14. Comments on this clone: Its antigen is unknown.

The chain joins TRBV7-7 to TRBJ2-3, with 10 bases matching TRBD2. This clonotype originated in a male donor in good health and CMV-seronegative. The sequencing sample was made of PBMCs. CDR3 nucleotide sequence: TGTGCCAGCAGCCTTAGCGGGGGGACAAGTTCGGCTACAGATACGCAGTATTTT. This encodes CASSLSGGTSSATDTQYF.